This T cell receptor beta chain was sequenced during a study of T cell responses to AZD1222 COVID-19 vaccine. V shed 5 bases and J shed 1 base, with 11 bases lying between them. Looked up from germline, CDR1 is MNHEY and CDR2 is SVGAGI. The CDR3 has 14 amino acids. With respect to this clone: The antigen is undetermined.

Study observations and caveats: Rises in breadth and depth of Spike-specific TCRs came after two AZD1222 doses. Repertoire sampling was restricted to post-peak T cell response timepoints.

Using immunoSEQ multiplex PCR, the repertoire was profiled, and TCRdb retains in-frame clones only, with some absent. The sample lists over 150,000 clones, 85% to 95% occurring once. The sample in question was peripheral blood, obtained 28 days after the second dose of the MenACWY control vaccine. The chain employs TRBV6-5 and TRBJ2-5; TRBD2 might be the D (6 bases). The TCR sequence derives from an adult who received the MenACWY meningococcal vaccine as a control. The CDR3 DNA sequence: TGTGCCAGCAGTCCAGGGACTCTCCAAGAGACCCAGTACTTC. Amino acid sequence: CASSPGTLQETQYF.